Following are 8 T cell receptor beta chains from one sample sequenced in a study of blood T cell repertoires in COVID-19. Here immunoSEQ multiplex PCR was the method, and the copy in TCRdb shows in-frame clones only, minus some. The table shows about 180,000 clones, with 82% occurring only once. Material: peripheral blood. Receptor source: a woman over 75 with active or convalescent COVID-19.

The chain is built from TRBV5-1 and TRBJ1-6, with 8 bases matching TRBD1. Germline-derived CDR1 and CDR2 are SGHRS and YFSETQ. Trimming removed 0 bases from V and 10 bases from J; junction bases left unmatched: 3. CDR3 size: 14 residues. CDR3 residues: CASSLDRGSSPLHF. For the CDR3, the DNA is TGCGCCAGCAGCTTGGACAGGGGGTCGTCACCCCTCCACTTT.

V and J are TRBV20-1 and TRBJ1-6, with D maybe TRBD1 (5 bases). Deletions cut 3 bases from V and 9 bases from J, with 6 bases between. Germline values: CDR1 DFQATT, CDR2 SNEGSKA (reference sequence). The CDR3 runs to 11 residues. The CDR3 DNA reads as TGCAGTGCTAGCGGGGGTTCACCCCTCCACTTT. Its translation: CSASGGSPLHF.

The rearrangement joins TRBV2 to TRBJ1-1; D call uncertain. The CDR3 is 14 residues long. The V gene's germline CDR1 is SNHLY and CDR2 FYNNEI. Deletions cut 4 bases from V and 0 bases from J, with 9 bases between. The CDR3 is CASSVARLNTEAFF. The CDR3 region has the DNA TGTGCCAGCAGTGTGGCCAGGCTGAACACTGAAGCTTTCTTT.

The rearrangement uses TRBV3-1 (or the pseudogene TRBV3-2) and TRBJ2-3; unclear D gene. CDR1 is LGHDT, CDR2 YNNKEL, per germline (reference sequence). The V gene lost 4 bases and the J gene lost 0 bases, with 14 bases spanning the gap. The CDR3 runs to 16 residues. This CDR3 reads CASSLRVFPSTDTQYF. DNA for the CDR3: TGTGCCAGCAGCCTGAGAGTATTTCCCAGCACAGATACGCAGTATTTT.

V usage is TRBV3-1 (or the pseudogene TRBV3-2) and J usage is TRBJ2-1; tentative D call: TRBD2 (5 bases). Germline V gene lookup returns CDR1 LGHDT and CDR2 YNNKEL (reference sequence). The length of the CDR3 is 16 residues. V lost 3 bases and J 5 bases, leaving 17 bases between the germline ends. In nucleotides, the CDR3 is TGTGCCAGCAGCCATCAAGCGGCCCCGGGCCACAATGAGCAGTTCTTC. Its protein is CASSHQAAPGHNEQFF.

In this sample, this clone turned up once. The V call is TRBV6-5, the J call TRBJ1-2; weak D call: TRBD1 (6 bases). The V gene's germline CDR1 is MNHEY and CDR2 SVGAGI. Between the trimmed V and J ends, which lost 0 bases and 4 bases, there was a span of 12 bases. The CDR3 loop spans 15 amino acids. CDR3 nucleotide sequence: TGTGCCAGCAGTTACTCGAATGCAGGGGTCTATGGCTACACCTTC. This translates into CASSYSNAGVYGYTF.

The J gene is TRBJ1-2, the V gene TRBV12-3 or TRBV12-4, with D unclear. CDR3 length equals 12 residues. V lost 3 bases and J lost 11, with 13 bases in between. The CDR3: CASSFGPGEYTF. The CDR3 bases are TGTGCCAGCAGTTTTGGTCCTGGGGAGTACACCTTC.

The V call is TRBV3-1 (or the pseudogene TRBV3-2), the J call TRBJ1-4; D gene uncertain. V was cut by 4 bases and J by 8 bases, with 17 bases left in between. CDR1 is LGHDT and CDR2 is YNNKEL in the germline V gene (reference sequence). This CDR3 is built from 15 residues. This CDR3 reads CASSRAMGTQEKLFF. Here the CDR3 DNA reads TGTGCCAGCAGCCGGGCGATGGGCACTCAGGAAAAACTGTTTTTT.